The TCR beta chain under discussion was sequenced for a study of tumor-infiltrating lymphocytes in localized non-small cell lung cancer (dated by TCRdb to the early 2020s). As for the study more broadly: The cohort included patients whose samples were collected after neoadjuvant chemotherapy, as well as both smokers and never-smokers and several histologies. Each patient provided resected tumor tissue plus uninvolved lung tissue from the same patient, with the uninvolved lung tissue described as non-adjacent to the tumor. Alongside flow cytometry, multiplex immunofluorescence, RNA-seq, exome sequencing and proteomics, TCR sequencing was applied to the same patients as one of several integrated assays. The overall ICON cohort comprised over a hundred surgical patients with localized non-small cell lung cancer whose tumors were resected. The paired tumor versus uninvolved lung comparison of immunoSEQ T-cell fraction included 55 patients. Broad study findings and their caveats: Consistent with immunofluorescence CD3 counts, TCRbeta sequencing supported greater T cell infiltration in tumors than in uninvolved lung tissue. Assay coverage varied across patients depending on available tissue quantity, so only a subset of the cohort had TCR sequencing. The TCR-derived T-cell fraction showed no difference between the flow cytometry-defined immunotypes IM1 (good prognosis) and IM2 (poor prognosis). Different pieces of the same tissue were used for different assays, so technical variation could not be separated from intratumor heterogeneity. Recurrence-free survival showed no association with tumor T-cell fraction from TCR sequencing (p = 0.61).

TCR sequencing with the immunoSEQ assay provided the T-cell fraction in tumor and uninvolved lung tissue. Under the source paper's analysis protocol: In the survival analysis, patients were divided into a high T-cell fraction group (upper tertile) and a low T-cell fraction group (lower two tertiles), and the two groups were compared using a log-rank test. A signed-rank test was used to test paired tumor versus uninvolved lung differences in T-cell fraction. This immuneACCESS table, as held by TCRdb, lists in-frame sequences with V and J called but not all clones. Of the missing ones, under half trace to an unresolved V gene in checked studies; the others have no known cause. That table is the source of V, J and clone size, and D and trimming were worked out from the DNA. This sample gives around 16,000 clones in total; around 66% of them show up just once. Under 7% of the sample is taken by the ten largest.

The first patient joined ICON in early 2016, and enrollment wrapped up when the last patient was enrolled in September 2018. Fresh tumor and matched uninvolved tissue for in-depth immune analyses, including TCR sequencing, were collected from a subcohort of some 69 patients. DNA isolated from bulk tissue, without cell sorting, was used for TCR sequencing. Sequences SGHTA (CDR1) and FQGNSA (CDR2) are obtained from the germline V gene. Taken from cysteine to phenylalanine, the CDR3 has 16 residues. The read is trimmed to its CDR3 DNA, 48 bases read in frame from base 1. V is clipped by 0 bases and J by 0 bases, and the sequence between their germline boundaries is 9 bases long. This clone was detected once. Its antigen remains unidentified. The sample holds no much larger clone one base away, and base qualities are not on file.

The sequence links TRBV7-2 to TRBJ2-1, and perhaps TRBD2 as D gene, on 6 matching bases. The clonotype comes from a human donor with non-small cell lung cancer. Input material: lung tumor tissue. The CDR3 reads CASSLAVAASYNEQFF. The base sequence is TGTGCCAGCAGCTTAGCGGTAGCGGCCTCCTACAATGAGCAGTTCTTC.